Given below is one T cell receptor (beta chain) in context. The data were obtained in a study of blood T cell repertoires in COVID-19. Study overall: From the United States, Italy and Spain came samples of acute and convalescent COVID-19. T cells, B-cell-depleted T cells, or PBMCs supplied cDNA or gDNA.

How the authors handled the data: Scientists estimated how many nucleated cells there were by amplifying reference gene primers. Libraries were prepared by immunoSEQ multiplex PCR; TCRdb keeps only in-frame clonotypes and omits some of them. Clonal size and the V and J genes are those of that table, whereas D and trimming came from the DNA. Here the sample spans 20,000 or so clones, about 89% being singletons. CDR1 and CDR2 from the germline V gene are SGHDT and YYEEEE. The CDR3 consists of 17 residues. Trimming pared 0 bases from V and 5 bases from J, leaving 20 bases between. The receptor was derived from a human donor in a cohort sampled during active COVID-19. V gene TRBV5-6 combines with J gene TRBJ2-5, with D tentatively TRBD2 (6 bases). Sequencing input: peripheral blood. The CDR3 loop is CASSLGFGGIIMETQYF. CDR3 DNA: TGTGCCAGCAGCTTGGGGTTCGGGGGAATCATCATGGAGACCCAGTACTTC.